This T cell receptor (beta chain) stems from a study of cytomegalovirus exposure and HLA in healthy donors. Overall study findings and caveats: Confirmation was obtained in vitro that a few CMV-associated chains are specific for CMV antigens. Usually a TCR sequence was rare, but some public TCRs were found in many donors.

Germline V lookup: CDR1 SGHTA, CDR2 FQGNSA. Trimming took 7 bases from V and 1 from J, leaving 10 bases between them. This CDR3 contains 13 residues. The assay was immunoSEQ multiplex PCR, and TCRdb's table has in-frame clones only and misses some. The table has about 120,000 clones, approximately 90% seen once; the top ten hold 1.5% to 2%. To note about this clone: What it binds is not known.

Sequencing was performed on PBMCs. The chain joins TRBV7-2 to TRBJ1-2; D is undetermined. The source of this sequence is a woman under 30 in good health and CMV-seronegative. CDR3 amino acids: CASTLQINYGYTF. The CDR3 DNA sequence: TGTGCCAGCACCCTGCAGATTAACTATGGCTACACCTTC.